Reported below is one TCR beta chain. CDR3 size: 14 residues. V lost 4 bases and J lost 1; bases outside the gene matches: 3. Germline V gives CDR1 LGHNA, CDR2 YSLEER. This sample was taken from a study of T-cell reconstitution after alpha-beta-depleted transplantation in children. Unique molecular identifiers featured in how the TCRbeta library was prepared. A single record per CDR3 protein comes from TCRdb applying MiXCR to the PCR reads. The sample lists under 750,000 distinct CDR3 sequences, about 23% occurring once. The chain combines TRBV4-3 with TRBJ2-5, with 7 bases matching TRBD1. The source is a boy under two years old who had a stem cell transplant for acute myeloid leukemia, so the T cells may come from the graft donor. The sample was PBMCs, mostly from graft donor cells, taken 360 days after TCRalphabeta/CD19-depleted stem cell transplant. The CDR3 is CASSPWTGQETQYF. The CDR3 DNA is TGCGCCAGCAGCCCCTGGACAGGCCAAGAGACCCAGTACTTC.